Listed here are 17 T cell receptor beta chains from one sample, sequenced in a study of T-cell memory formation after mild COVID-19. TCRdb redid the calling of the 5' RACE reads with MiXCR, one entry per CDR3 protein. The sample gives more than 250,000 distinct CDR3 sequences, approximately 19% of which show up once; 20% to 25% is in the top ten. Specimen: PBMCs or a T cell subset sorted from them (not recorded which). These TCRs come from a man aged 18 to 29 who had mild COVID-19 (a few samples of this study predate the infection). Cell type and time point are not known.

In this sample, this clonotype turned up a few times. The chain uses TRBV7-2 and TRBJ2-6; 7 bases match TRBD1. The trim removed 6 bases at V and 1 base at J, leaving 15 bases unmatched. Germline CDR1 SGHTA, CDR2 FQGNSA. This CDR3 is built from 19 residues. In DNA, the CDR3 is TGTGCCAGCAGAAGGTATCGGGACAGATCTTATTCTGGGGCCAACGTCCTGACTTTC. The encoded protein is CASRRYRDRSYSGANVLTF.

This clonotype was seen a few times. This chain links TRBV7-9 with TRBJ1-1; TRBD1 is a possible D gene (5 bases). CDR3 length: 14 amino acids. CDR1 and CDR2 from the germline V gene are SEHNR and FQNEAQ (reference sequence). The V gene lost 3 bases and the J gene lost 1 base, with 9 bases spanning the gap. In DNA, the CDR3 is TGTGCCAGCAGCTTTTTGGGGGGGAACACTGAAGCTTTCTTT. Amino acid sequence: CASSFLGGNTEAFF.

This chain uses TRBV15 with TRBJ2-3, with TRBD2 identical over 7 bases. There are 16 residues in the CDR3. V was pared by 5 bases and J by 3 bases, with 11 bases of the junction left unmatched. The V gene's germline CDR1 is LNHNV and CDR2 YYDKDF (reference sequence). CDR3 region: CATSPSRDYGTDTQYF. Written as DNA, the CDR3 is TGTGCCACCAGCCCTAGCCGGGACTACGGGACAGATACGCAGTATTTT.

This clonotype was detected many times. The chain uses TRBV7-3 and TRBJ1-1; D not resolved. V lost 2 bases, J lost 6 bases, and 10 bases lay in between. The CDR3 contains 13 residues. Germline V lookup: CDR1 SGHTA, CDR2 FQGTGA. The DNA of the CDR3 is TGTGCCAGCAGCTTAGTCCCCTCCGCTGAAGCTTTCTTT. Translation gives CASSLVPSAEAFF.

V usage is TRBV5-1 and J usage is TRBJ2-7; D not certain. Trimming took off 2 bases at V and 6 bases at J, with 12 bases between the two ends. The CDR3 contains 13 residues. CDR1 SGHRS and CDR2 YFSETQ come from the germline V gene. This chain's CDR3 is CASSLGLSAEQYV. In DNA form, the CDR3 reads TGCGCCAGCAGCTTAGGTCTTTCCGCCGAGCAGTACGTC.

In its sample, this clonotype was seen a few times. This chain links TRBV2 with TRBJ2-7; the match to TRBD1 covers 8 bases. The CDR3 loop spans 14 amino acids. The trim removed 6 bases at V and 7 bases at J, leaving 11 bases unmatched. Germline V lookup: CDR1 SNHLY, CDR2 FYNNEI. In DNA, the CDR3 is TGTGCCAGCAGCGACCGGACAGGGTCGGGGGAGCAGTACGTC. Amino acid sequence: CASSDRTGSGEQYV.

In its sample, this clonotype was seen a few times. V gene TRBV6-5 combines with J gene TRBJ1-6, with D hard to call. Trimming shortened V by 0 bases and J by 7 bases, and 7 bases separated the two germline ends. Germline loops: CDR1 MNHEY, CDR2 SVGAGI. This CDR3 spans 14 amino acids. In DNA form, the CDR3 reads TGTGCCAGCAGTTACTCAGGGAGGAATTCACCCCTCCACTTT. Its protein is CASSYSGRNSPLHF.

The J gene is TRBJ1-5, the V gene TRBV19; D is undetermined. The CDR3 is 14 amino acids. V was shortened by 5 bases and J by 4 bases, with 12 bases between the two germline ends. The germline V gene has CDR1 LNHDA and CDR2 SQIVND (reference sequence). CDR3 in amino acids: CASSPIGSNQPQHF. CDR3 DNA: TGTGCCAGTAGTCCAATAGGGAGTAATCAGCCCCAGCATTTT.

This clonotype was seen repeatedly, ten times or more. In nucleotides, the CDR3 is TGCGCCAGCAGCCAAGATACTCCAACACCAGGATCCTATAATTCACCCCTCCACTTT. It specifies CASSQDTPTPGSYNSPLHF. J is TRBJ1-6 and V is TRBV4-3, with D uncertain. The CDR3 has 19 residues. Trimming took 0 bases from V and 1 from J, leaving 16 bases between them. From germline, CDR1 is LGHNA and CDR2 YSLEER.

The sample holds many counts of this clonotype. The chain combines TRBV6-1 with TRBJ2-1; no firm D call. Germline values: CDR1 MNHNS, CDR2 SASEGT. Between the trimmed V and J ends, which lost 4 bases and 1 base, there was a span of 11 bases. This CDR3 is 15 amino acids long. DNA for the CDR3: TGTGCCAGCAGTGCTATGATCGGGTCCTACAATGAGCAGTTCTTC. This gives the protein CASSAMIGSYNEQFF.

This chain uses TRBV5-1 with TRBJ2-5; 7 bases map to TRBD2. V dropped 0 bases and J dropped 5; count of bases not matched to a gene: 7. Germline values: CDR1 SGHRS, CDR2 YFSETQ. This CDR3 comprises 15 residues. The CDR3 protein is CASSLATGGGETQYF. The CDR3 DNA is TGCGCCAGCAGCTTGGCCACGGGGGGAGGTGAGACCCAGTACTTC.

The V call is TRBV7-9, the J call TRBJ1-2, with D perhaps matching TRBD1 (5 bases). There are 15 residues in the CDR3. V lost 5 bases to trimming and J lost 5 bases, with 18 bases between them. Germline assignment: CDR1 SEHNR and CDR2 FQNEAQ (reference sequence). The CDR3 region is CASSPTGVMVYGYTF. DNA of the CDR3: TGTGCCAGCAGCCCGACGGGGGTAATGGTTTATGGCTACACCTTC. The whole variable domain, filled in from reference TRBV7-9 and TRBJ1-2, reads DTGVSQNPRHKITKRGQNVTFRCDPISEHNRLYWYRQTLGQGPEFLTYFQNEAQLEKSRLLSDRFSAERPKGSFSTLEIQRTEQGDSAMYLCASSPTGVMVYGYTFGSGTRLTVV.

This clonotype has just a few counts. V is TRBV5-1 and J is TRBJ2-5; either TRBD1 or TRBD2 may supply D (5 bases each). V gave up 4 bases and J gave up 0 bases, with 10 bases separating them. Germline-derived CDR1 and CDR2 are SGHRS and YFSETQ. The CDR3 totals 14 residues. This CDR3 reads CASSTGRDQETQYF. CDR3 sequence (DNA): TGCGCCAGCAGCACGGGACGTGACCAAGAGACCCAGTACTTC.

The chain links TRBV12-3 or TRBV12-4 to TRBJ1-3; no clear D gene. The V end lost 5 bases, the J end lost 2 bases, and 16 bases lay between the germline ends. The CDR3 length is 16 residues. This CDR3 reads CASSLRARPPGNTIYF. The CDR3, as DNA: TGTGCCAGCAGTCTAAGGGCTAGACCCCCTGGAAACACCATATATTTT.

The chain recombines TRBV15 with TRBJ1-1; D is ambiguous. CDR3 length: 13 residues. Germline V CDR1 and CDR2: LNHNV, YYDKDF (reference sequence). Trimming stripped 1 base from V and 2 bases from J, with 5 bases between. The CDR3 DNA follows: TGTGCCACCAGCAGAGGGGTTAACACTGAAGCTTTCTTT. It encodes CATSRGVNTEAFF.

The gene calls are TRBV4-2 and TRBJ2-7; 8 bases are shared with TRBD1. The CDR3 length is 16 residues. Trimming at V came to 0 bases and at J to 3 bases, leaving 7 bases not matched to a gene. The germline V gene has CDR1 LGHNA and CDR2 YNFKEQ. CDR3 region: CASSQDRRDRFYEQYF. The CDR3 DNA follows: TGTGCCAGCAGCCAAGATAGGCGGGACAGGTTCTACGAGCAGTACTTC.

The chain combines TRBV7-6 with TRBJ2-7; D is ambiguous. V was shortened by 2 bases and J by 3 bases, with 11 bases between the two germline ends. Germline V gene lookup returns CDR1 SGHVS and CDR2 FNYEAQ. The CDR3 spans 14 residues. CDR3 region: CASSLSPGSYEQYV. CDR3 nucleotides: TGTGCCAGCAGCTTATCCCCCGGCAGCTACGAGCAGTACGTC.